This T cell receptor (beta chain) was recorded in a study of blood T cell repertoires in COVID-19. Study context: Samples representing acute and convalescent COVID-19 were sourced from the United States, Italy and Spain.

Sequencing was performed with immunoSEQ multiplex PCR; in TCRdb, only in-frame clones are kept and a portion is missing. Found here are some 88,000 clones, roughly three quarters of them singletons; the top ten hold approximately 24%. The trim removed 1 base at V and 4 bases at J, leaving 9 bases unmatched. Germline V gives CDR1 LNHDA, CDR2 SQIVND (reference sequence). The CDR3 has 18 amino acids. The chain links TRBV19 to TRBJ2-2, with 10 nucleotides matching TRBD1. The TCR originated in a human donor in a cohort sampled during active COVID-19. The sequencing input was peripheral blood. CDR3 loop: CASSIAHDRGHGTGELFF. CDR3 bases: TGTGCCAGTAGTATAGCCCACGACAGGGGGCATGGCACCGGGGAGCTGTTTTTT. Together with reference TRBV19 and TRBJ2-2, the CDR3 gives the full variable domain: DGGITQSPKYLFRKEGQNVTLSCEQNLNHDAMYWYRQDPGQGLRLIYYSQIVNDFQKGDIAEGYSVSREKKESFPLTVTSAQKNPTAFYLCASSIAHDRGHGTGELFFGEGSRLTVL.